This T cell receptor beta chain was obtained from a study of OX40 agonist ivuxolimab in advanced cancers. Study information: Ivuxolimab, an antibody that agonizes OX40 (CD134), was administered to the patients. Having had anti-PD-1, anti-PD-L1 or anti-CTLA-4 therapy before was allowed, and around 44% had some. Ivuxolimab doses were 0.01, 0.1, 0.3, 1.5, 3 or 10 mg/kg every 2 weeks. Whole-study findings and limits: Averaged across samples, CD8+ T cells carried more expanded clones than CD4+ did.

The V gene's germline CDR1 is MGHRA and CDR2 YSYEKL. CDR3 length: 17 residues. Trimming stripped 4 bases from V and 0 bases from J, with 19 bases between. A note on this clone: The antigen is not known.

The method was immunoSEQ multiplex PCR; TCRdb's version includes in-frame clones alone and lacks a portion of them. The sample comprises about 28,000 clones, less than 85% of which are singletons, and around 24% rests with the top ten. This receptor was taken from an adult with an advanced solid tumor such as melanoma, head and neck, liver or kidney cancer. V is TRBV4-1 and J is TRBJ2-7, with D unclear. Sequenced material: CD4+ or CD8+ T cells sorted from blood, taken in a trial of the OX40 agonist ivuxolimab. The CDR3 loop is CASSPQRTALSSYEQYF. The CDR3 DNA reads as TGCGCCAGCAGCCCTCAGCGTACAGCACTATCCTCCTACGAGCAGTACTTC.